This T cell receptor (beta chain) comes out of a study of blood T cell repertoires in COVID-19. The data were produced by immunoSEQ multiplex PCR, yet TCRdb's version contains in-frame clones alone and is incomplete. The sample lists about 330,000 clones, over 75% occurring once. The germline V gene encodes CDR1 MNHEY and CDR2 SVGAGI. The CDR3 contains 15 residues. The junction had 10 bases not matched to a gene; V was cut back by 4 bases and J by 6 bases. The chain carries TRBV6-5 and TRBJ2-7; the match to TRBD1 covers 9 bases. This sequence originates from a woman between 18 and 29 years old who had recovered from COVID-19. The specimen sequenced was PBMCs or T cells enriched from blood (not recorded which). CDR3 residues: CASSLGQGRTSEQYF. The CDR3 DNA follows: TGTGCCAGCAGTTTAGGACAGGGGCGAACCTCCGAGCAGTACTTC.